This TCR beta chain is from a study of blood T cell repertoires in COVID-19. In the study overall: Samples came from the United States, Italy and Spain, spanning acute and convalescent COVID-19. T cells, B-cell-depleted T cells, or PBMCs supplied cDNA or gDNA.

This clone has at least ten counts. The germline V gene has CDR1 MNHEY and CDR2 SVGAGI. This CDR3 has 15 residues. V shed 7 bases and J shed 2 bases, with 17 bases lying between them. Study processing details: The assay estimated nucleated cells by amplifying reference gene primers. The data were produced by immunoSEQ multiplex PCR, yet TCRdb's version contains in-frame clones alone and is incomplete. That table supplies the V and J calls and clone size; D and trimming were determined from the DNA. The sample records over 150,000 clones, about 90% being singletons. Sequenced: peripheral blood. This TCR came from a man in his 70s with active or convalescent COVID-19. The chain recombines TRBV6-5 with TRBJ1-2; a possible D gene is TRBD1 (6 bases). The CDR3 coding sequence is TGTGCCAGCAATACAGGGTTCCAAACCAACTATGGCTACACCTTC. Translation gives CASNTGFQTNYGYTF.